Listed below are T cell receptor beta chains from one sample, sequenced in a study of glioma-infiltrating T cells after dendritic cell vaccination. Some clones are missing from TCRdb's copy, which holds only in-frame ones; the method was immunoSEQ multiplex PCR. The sample yields roughly 100,000 clones, 90% seen once. Sequencing used blood, obtained after dendritic cell vaccination. All receptors come from a human donor with glioblastoma. Each CDR3 is given with its conserved first and last residue. Not every row has a clone size; where given, it reads once, few, many or a size class.

size,V,CDR3
-,TRBV5-1,CASSATGDHEQYF
-,TRBV4-1,CASSTRGSDTEAFF
-,TRBV27,CASRPKGAQAFF
-,TRBV27,CASSLSFGTGPGQPQHF
-,TRBV7-9,CASSKGTGGAYGYTF
-,TRBV9,CASRGGGTDTQYF
-,TRBV27,CASRKTGLSSYEQYF
-,TRBV9,CASSQVGSSYEQYF
-,TRBV9,CASSPRQGTTNEKLFF
-,TRBV15,CATSRSLAGGPYNEQFF
-,TRBV6-6,CASTLGGSSYNEQFF
-,TRBV27,CASRGTGTYEQYF
-,TRBV4-1,CASSQEGQGATDTQYF
few,TRBV10-3,CAISESKTGSVGTQYF
-,TRBV19,CASSMDRGLSETQYF
-,TRBV5-1,CASSPSGGSYNEQFF
-,TRBV6-5,CASSTSGQKAEQYF
-,TRBV30,CAWSAGQGSGYTF
once,TRBV15,CATSFAQSYNEQFF
-,TRBV10-3,CAISESTSGTYEQYF
-,TRBV10-1,CASSTGTSGTGELFF
-,TRBV11-3,CASSLLREQYF
-,TRBV6-1,CASSERGPGANVLTF